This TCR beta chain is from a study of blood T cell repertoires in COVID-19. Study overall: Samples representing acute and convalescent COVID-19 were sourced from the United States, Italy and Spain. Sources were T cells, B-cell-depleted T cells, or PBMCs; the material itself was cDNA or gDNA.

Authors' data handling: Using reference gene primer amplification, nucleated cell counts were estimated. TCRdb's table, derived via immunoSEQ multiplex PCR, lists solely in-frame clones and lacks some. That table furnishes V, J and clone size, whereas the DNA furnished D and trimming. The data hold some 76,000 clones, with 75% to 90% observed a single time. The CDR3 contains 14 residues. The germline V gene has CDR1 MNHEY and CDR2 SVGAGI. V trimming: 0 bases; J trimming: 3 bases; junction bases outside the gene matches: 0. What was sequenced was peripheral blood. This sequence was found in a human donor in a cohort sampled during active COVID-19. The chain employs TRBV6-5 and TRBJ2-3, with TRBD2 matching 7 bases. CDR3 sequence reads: CASSYSGGTDTQYF. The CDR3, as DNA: TGTGCCAGCAGTTACTCGGGGGGGACAGATACGCAGTATTTT.